Below are 21 T cell receptor beta chains sequenced from a single sample in a study of monozygotic twins with inflammatory bowel disease. One entry per CDR3 protein, without DNA, is what TCRdb gives after re-calling the 5' RACE reads. This listing includes roughly 200,000 distinct CDR3 sequences. Material for sequencing was blood. Every receptor here comes from a human donor with ulcerative colitis or Crohn's disease, or a healthy co-twin of an affected twin (not recorded which).

This chain uses TRBV7-9 with TRBJ2-7. The CDR3 extends over 13 amino acids. Germline CDR1 reads SEHNR; CDR2 reads FQNEAQ (reference sequence). CDR3: CASSLVSDYEQYF.

The gene calls are TRBV11-2 and TRBJ2-3; TCRdb's D call, TRBD2, is unchecked because there is no DNA. Germline-derived CDR1 and CDR2 are SGHAT and FQNNGV. This CDR3 is 16 amino acids long. This CDR3 reads CASSIGTAVGSDTQYF.

This chain connects TRBV7-2 to TRBJ2-5. CDR1 is SGHTA, CDR2 FQGNSA, per germline. The CDR3 loop spans 14 amino acids. CDR3 sequence: CASSFDPTQETQYF. Variable domain in full (rest from reference TRBV7-2 and TRBJ2-5): GAGVSQSPSNKVTEKGKDVELRCDPISGHTALYWYRQSLGQGLEFLIYFQGNSAPDKSGLPSDRFSAERTGGSVSTLTIQRTQQEDSAVYLCASSFDPTQETQYFGPGTRLLVL.

The gene calls are TRBV5-1 and TRBJ2-1; TCRdb's D gene call, TRBD1, goes unchecked for lack of DNA. CDR1 and CDR2 from the germline V gene are SGHRS and YFSETQ. The CDR3 extends over 18 amino acids. The CDR3 sequence: CASSLVGRRGVSYNEQFF.

The rearrangement uses TRBV10-3 and TRBJ1-1; TCRdb's D gene call, TRBD1, goes unchecked for lack of DNA. The CDR3 is 19 amino acids. In germline, CDR1 is ENHRY, CDR2 SYGVKD. The CDR3 sequence: CAIKAPRDSGRQGGTEAFF.

The gene calls are TRBV15 and TRBJ1-3. This CDR3 contains 16 residues. Germline CDR1 is LNHNV and CDR2 is YYDKDF (reference sequence). The CDR3 is CATSRDSPHSGNTIYF. The whole variable domain, remainder taken from reference TRBV15 and TRBJ1-3, is DAMVIQNPRYQVTQFGKPVTLSCSQTLNHNVMYWYQQKSSQAPKLLFHYYDKDFNNEADTPDNFQSRRPNTSFCFLDIRSPGLGDTAMYLCATSRDSPHSGNTIYFGEGSWLTVV.

The CDR3 is CASSQRTREQPQHF. The gene calls are TRBV18 and TRBJ1-5. Per germline, CDR1 KGHSH and CDR2 LQKENI. This CDR3 contains 14 residues.

The chain is built from TRBV11-2 and TRBJ1-4; TCRdb outputs TRBD1, but without DNA this stays unchecked. The CDR3 spans 20 residues. Per the germline V gene, CDR1 is SGHAT and CDR2 is FQNNGV. This CDR3 reads CASSSPLGSRVGTSNEKLFF.

This chain connects TRBV7-9 to TRBJ2-2; the TRBD1 assignment by TCRdb is unverifiable without DNA. The CDR3 is 14 amino acids. Germline lookup yields CDR1 SEHNR and CDR2 FQNEAQ (reference sequence). The chain's CDR3 is CASSPEGVTGELFF.

The chain uses TRBV11-2 and TRBJ2-3. The V gene's germline CDR1 is SGHAT and CDR2 FQNNGV. The length of the CDR3 is 13 residues. CDR3 sequence: CASSLDFTDTQYF.

The chain couples TRBV6-1 to TRBJ1-2. The length of the CDR3 is 15 residues. Germline V gene sequence: CDR1 MNHNS, CDR2 SASEGT. The CDR3 region is CASSERGSYFYGYTF.

The chain carries TRBV7-8 and TRBJ2-7; TCRdb picks TRBD1, but there is no DNA to check that call. This CDR3 is 14 amino acids long. The germline V gene has CDR1 SGHVS and CDR2 FQNEAQ. The CDR3 here is CASSLRTAIYEQYF.

The chain carries TRBV28 and TRBJ2-1; TCRdb names TRBD1, which stays unverified in the absence of DNA. Germline V gene data show CDR1 as MDHEN and CDR2 as SYDVKM. The CDR3 runs to 14 residues. CDR3 protein: CASTRDGPYNEQFF.

The V call is TRBV6-2 or TRBV6-3, the J call TRBJ1-5; as DNA is missing, the TRBD1 call by TCRdb cannot be tested. The CDR3 extends over 17 amino acids. Germline CDR1 is MNHEY and CDR2 is SVGEGT. The CDR3 sequence is CASSYSSGGRADQPQHF.

This chain joins TRBV12-3 or TRBV12-4 and TRBJ1-1; TCRdb names TRBD1, which stays unverified in the absence of DNA. The CDR3 is 15 amino acids. CDR3 amino acids: CASSFWGASSTEAFF.

The chain carries TRBV6-5 and TRBJ2-6. CDR1 and CDR2 (germline): MNHEY, SVGAGI. The CDR3 loop spans 13 amino acids. CDR3: CASRVSGANVLTF.

The gene calls are TRBV12-3 or TRBV12-4 and TRBJ2-7; as DNA is missing, the TRBD2 call by TCRdb cannot be tested. The CDR3 loop spans 13 amino acids. The CDR3 is CASRRAGSYEQYF.

The V gene is TRBV5-1, the J gene TRBJ2-1; TCRdb designates TRBD1, a call that cannot be tested without DNA. Germline V gene lookup returns CDR1 SGHRS and CDR2 YFSETQ. The CDR3 loop spans 15 amino acids. The CDR3 region is CASSFQGGAGNEQFF. Together with reference TRBV5-1 and TRBJ2-1, the CDR3 gives the full variable domain: KAGVTQTPRYLIKTRGQQVTLSCSPISGHRSVSWYQQTPGQGLQFLFEYFSETQRNKGNFPGRFSGRQFSNSRSEMNVSTLELGDSALYLCASSFQGGAGNEQFFGPGTRLTVL.

The J gene is TRBJ2-7, the V gene TRBV20-1; TCRdb's assignment of TRBD1 cannot be checked, as there is no DNA. CDR1 DFQATT and CDR2 SNEGSKA come from the germline V gene (reference sequence). The CDR3 has 15 amino acids. The CDR3 spells CSARRTGTAIYEQYF.

The V gene is TRBV4-1, the J gene TRBJ2-7; the TCRdb call, TRBD1, lacks DNA for checking. The CDR3 spans 16 residues. Germline V CDR1 and CDR2: MGHRA, YSYEKL. The CDR3 is CASSQGFRTGMYEQYF.

The genes are TRBV24-1 and TRBJ1-6; TCRdb designates TRBD1, a call that cannot be tested without DNA. Germline V gene lookup returns CDR1 KGHDR and CDR2 SFDVKD. This CDR3 spans 13 amino acids. The CDR3 region is CATSDAGNSPLHF.